Shown below are 30 T cell receptor beta chains from a single sample sequenced in a study of blood T cell repertoires in COVID-19. Repertoires were generated with immunoSEQ multiplex PCR, while TCRdb's copy carries only in-frame clones and drops some. The table records 250,000 or so clones, 80% to 95% of them present only once. Sequenced sample: peripheral blood. The receptors originated from a man aged 30-40 years with COVID-19, enrolled during active disease.

The chain combines TRBV29-1 with TRBJ2-7; the D gene is possibly TRBD2 (6 bases). Germline CDR1 and CDR2: SQVTM and ANQGSEA. The CDR3 consists of 12 residues. The germline V and J ends were trimmed by 6 bases and 2 bases, with 11 bases remaining between them. In DNA form, the CDR3 reads TGCAGCGTACTGGAGGGACCCTACGAGCAGTACTTC. This sequence encodes CSVLEGPYEQYF.

The chain uses TRBV12-3 or TRBV12-4 and TRBJ2-5; perhaps TRBD1 as D (7 bases). V was shortened by 6 bases and J by 5 bases, with 13 bases between the two germline ends. The CDR3 contains 13 residues. CDR3 residues: CASSPGGRETQYF. CDR3 bases: TGTGCCAGCAGCCCAGGGGGGCGGGAGACCCAGTACTTC.

This chain joins TRBV7-9 and TRBJ1-4, with D unresolved. CDR3 length equals 13 residues. Germline V gene lookup returns CDR1 SEHNR and CDR2 FQNEAQ (reference sequence). Trimming pared 5 bases from V and 6 bases from J, leaving 10 bases between. For the CDR3, the DNA is TGTGCCAGCAGCACCGGGTCATATGAAAAACTGTTTTTT. It translates to CASSTGSYEKLFF.

V gene TRBV2 combines with J gene TRBJ1-2; TRBD1 aligns across 7 bases. This CDR3 is 15 amino acids long. Germline V gene data show CDR1 as SNHLY and CDR2 as FYNNEI. J lost 4 bases, V lost 3 bases, and 8 bases had no gene match. The CDR3 loop reads CASSDRETGIYGYTF. The DNA for the CDR3 is TGTGCCAGCAGTGACCGCGAGACAGGGATCTATGGCTACACCTTC.

Only one count was recorded for this clone. This chain connects TRBV5-1 to TRBJ1-3; 7 bases agree with TRBD1. This CDR3 spans 16 amino acids. V dropped 2 bases and J dropped 0; count of bases not matched to a gene: 5. Germline V gives CDR1 SGHRS, CDR2 YFSETQ. The CDR3 region is CASSFWDSSSGNTIYF. The CDR3 DNA reads TGCGCCAGCAGCTTTTGGGACAGTTCCTCTGGAAACACCATATATTTT.

The chain couples TRBV2 to TRBJ2-1; D gene uncertain. From germline, CDR1 is SNHLY and CDR2 FYNNEI. Trimming cost V 6 bases and J 9 bases, with 21 bases left between them. The CDR3 sequence is 15 residues long. The CDR3 DNA follows: TGTGCCAGCAGCCCAAGTGCCCAACTCCCCGGTGAGCAGTTCTTC. This gives the protein CASSPSAQLPGEQFF.

V gene TRBV6-5 combines with J gene TRBJ1-4; TRBD1 is a possible D gene (5 bases). The CDR3 spans 13 residues. CDR1 is MNHEY, CDR2 SVGAGI, per germline. The V end was cut by 0 bases, the J end by 8 bases, with 7 bases between. CDR3 sequence reads: CASSYSPGEKLFF. CDR3 sequence (DNA): TGTGCCAGCAGTTACTCCCCAGGGGAAAAACTGTTTTTT.

The chain couples TRBV5-1 to TRBJ1-4; D remains unclear. The CDR3 runs to 15 residues. Looked up from germline, CDR1 is SGHRS and CDR2 is YFSETQ. Deletions cut 2 bases from V and 0 bases from J, with 8 bases between. The CDR3 bases are TGCGCCAGCAGCTTCGACGGAGCAACTAATGAAAAACTGTTTTTT. This encodes CASSFDGATNEKLFF.

The chain recombines TRBV3-1 (or the pseudogene TRBV3-2) with TRBJ1-2; the D gene is possibly TRBD1 (5 bases). Germline assignment: CDR1 LGHDT and CDR2 YNNKEL (reference sequence). The CDR3 contains 17 residues. Trimming took 1 base from V and 0 from J, leaving 15 bases between them. CDR3 DNA sequence: TGTGCCAGCAGCCAAGGGCCTAGCGGGGGAGCTAACTATGGCTACACCTTC. It encodes CASSQGPSGGANYGYTF.

The rearrangement uses TRBV5-4 and TRBJ1-2, with D perhaps TRBD1 (5 bases). Trimming cost V 3 bases and J 0 bases, with 15 bases left between them. Germline CDR1 reads SGHNT; CDR2 reads YYREEE (reference sequence). CDR3 length equals 16 residues. DNA for the CDR3: TGTGCCAGCAGCTGGAGGGGTGGCAGGGCTAACTATGGCTACACCTTC. Translation: CASSWRGGRANYGYTF.

V gene TRBV27 combines with J gene TRBJ1-6; TRBD1 aligns across 8 bases. Looked up from germline, CDR1 is MNHEY and CDR2 is SMNVEV (reference sequence). The CDR3 sequence is 14 residues long. V lost 6 bases, J lost 7 bases, and 5 bases stayed unmatched. The CDR3 DNA is TGTGCCAGCAGGACTGCAGGGGGCAATTCACCCCTCCACTTT. It codes for CASRTAGGNSPLHF.

This clone was observed once. The chain carries TRBV12-5 and TRBJ2-7, with 13 positions matching TRBD2. This CDR3 has 20 residues. V lost 0 bases to trimming and J lost 0 bases; unmatched junction nucleotides: 11. Germline V gene lookup returns CDR1 LGHNT and CDR2 FRNRAP. Here the CDR3 DNA reads TGTGCTAGTGGTTTGGTACTCCGGGGACTAGCGGGGTCGAGCTCCTACGAGCAGTACTTC. It specifies CASGLVLRGLAGSSSYEQYF.

This sequence joins TRBV11-2 and TRBJ1-1; D possibly corresponds to TRBD1 (6 bases). Trimming left V 5 bases short and J 2 bases short, with 12 bases between. Germline V lookup: CDR1 SGHAT, CDR2 FQNNGV. The CDR3 sequence is 14 residues long. In DNA, the CDR3 is TGTGCCAGCAGCCCCAAACAGGGCAACACTGAAGCTTTCTTT. Translating gives CASSPKQGNTEAFF.

The V gene is TRBV13, the J gene TRBJ1-1, with a possible D match to TRBD1 (5 bases). The germline CDR1 and CDR2 sequences are PRHDT and FYEKMQ (reference sequence). The CDR3 spans 13 residues. Trimming took 5 bases from V and 8 from J, leaving 15 bases between them. CDR3 sequence (DNA): TGTGCCAGCAGCCGGGCGGGGGAGGGCGAAGCTTTCTTT. Protein product: CASSRAGEGEAFF.

V and J are TRBV5-1 and TRBJ2-7; possibly TRBD1 for D (6 bases). Trimming took 4 bases from V and 1 from J, leaving 12 bases between them. The CDR3 is made up of 14 amino acids. Germline V gene lookup returns CDR1 SGHRS and CDR2 YFSETQ. In nucleotides, the CDR3 is TGCGCCAGCAGCCCGGGACACCATTCCTACGAGCAGTACTTC. It specifies CASSPGHHSYEQYF.

Concerning this clone: Other DNA sequences in the sample encode the same CDR3. For the CDR3, the DNA is TGTGCCAGCAGTCCCAGGGGTTACGAGCAGTACTTC. This codes for CASSPRGYEQYF. V and J are TRBV2 and TRBJ2-7; TRBD1 might be the D (6 bases). V lost 5 bases and J lost 4, with 9 bases in between. The CDR3 is 12 amino acids. The germline gives CDR1 SNHLY, CDR2 FYNNEI.

The chain carries TRBV25-1 and TRBJ2-1, with 8 bases fitting TRBD2. From germline, CDR1 is MGHDK and CDR2 SYGVNS. V shed 5 bases, J shed 4 bases, and the junction held 16 bases outside the gene matches. The CDR3 runs to 18 residues. CDR3 protein: CASSQTQGEAGEYNEQFF. In DNA form, the CDR3 reads TGTGCCAGCAGTCAGACGCAAGGCGAAGCGGGGGAATACAATGAGCAGTTCTTC.

The chain combines TRBV6-5 with TRBJ2-5; 10 nucleotides agree with TRBD2. The CDR3 length is 14 residues. Germline V gives CDR1 MNHEY, CDR2 SVGAGI. J was trimmed by 2 bases and V by 6 bases; bases with no gene match: 3. CDR3 in amino acids: CASRWTSGQETQYF. The DNA of the CDR3 is TGTGCCAGCAGATGGACTAGCGGACAAGAGACCCAGTACTTC.

V usage is TRBV6-4 and J usage is TRBJ2-5; 12 nucleotides match TRBD2. The J segment lost 4 bases and the V segment lost 5 bases, leaving 5 bases of the junction unmatched. Germline V gives CDR1 MRHNA, CDR2 SNTAGT. This CDR3 is built from 15 residues. The CDR3 sequence: CASSPTSGGPETQYF. The CDR3 DNA sequence: TGTGCCAGCAGTCCAACTAGCGGGGGGCCAGAGACCCAGTACTTC.

The chain carries TRBV5-4 and TRBJ2-6; TRBD2 agrees at 8 bases. Per germline, CDR1 SGHNT and CDR2 YYREEE (reference sequence). The junction had 7 bases not matched to a gene; V was cut back by 4 bases and J by 4 bases. The CDR3 extends over 16 amino acids. The DNA for the CDR3 is TGTGCCAGCAGCCCCGCCGGGGGGGTAGGGGCCAACGTCCTGACTTTC. The encoded protein is CASSPAGGVGANVLTF.

The rearrangement links TRBV19 to TRBJ1-5; 9 bases are a match to TRBD1. With 8 bases clipped from V and 0 bases from J, the junction kept 11 bases outside the gene matches. The germline V gene encodes CDR1 LNHDA and CDR2 SQIVND (reference sequence). The CDR3 spans 17 residues. For the CDR3, the DNA is TGTGCCAGTGTCCGGGGACAGGGACCTTATAGCAATCAGCCCCAGCATTTT. Protein product: CASVRGQGPYSNQPQHF.

The genes are TRBV6-5 and TRBJ2-7; D is possibly TRBD1 (5 bases). From germline, CDR1 is MNHEY and CDR2 SVGAGI. CDR3 length equals 14 residues. V was trimmed by 6 bases and J by 4 bases, leaving 16 bases between them. CDR3 protein: CASSQTDGNYEQYF. As DNA, the CDR3 is TGTGCCAGCAGCCAGACAGATGGGAATTACGAGCAGTACTTC.

The V gene is TRBV14, the J gene TRBJ1-4, with D possibly being TRBD1 (6 bases). Germline-derived CDR1 and CDR2 are SGHDN and FVKESK. CDR3 size: 15 residues. The V end was cut by 2 bases, the J end by 8 bases, with 15 bases between. CDR3 DNA: TGTGCCAGCAGCCAACCTCGGGGGGCCGGAGAAAAACTGTTTTTT. Protein product: CASSQPRGAGEKLFF. The variable domain in full, with the rest retrieved from reference TRBV14 and TRBJ1-4, is EAGVTQFPSHSVIEKGQTVTLRCDPISGHDNLYWYRRVMGKEIKFLLHFVKESKQDESGMPNNRFLAERTGGTYSTLKVQPAELEDSGVYFCASSQPRGAGEKLFFGSGTQLSVL.

This chain links TRBV1 with TRBJ2-5; the D call in the table, TRBD2, was not verified against the DNA. TRBV1 is tagged as a pseudogene. CDR3 length: 21 residues. The CDR3, as DNA: TGCACCAGCAGCCAAGAGACGGCACTAGCGGGGGGGCGGCGTATTGGGGAGACCCAGTACTTC. Translated: CTSSQETALAGGRRIGETQYF.

The chain is built from TRBV5-1 and TRBJ1-4, with 9 bases aligning to TRBD1. The trim removed 2 bases at V and 3 bases at J, leaving 11 bases unmatched. The length of the CDR3 is 18 residues. Germline V gene sequence: CDR1 SGHRS, CDR2 YFSETQ. CDR3 region: CASSFGGQGRASNEKLFF. CDR3 coding DNA: TGCGCCAGCAGCTTCGGTGGACAGGGGAGAGCTTCTAATGAAAAACTGTTTTTT. The variable domain in full, with the rest retrieved from reference TRBV5-1 and TRBJ1-4, is KAGVTQTPRYLIKTRGQQVTLSCSPISGHRSVSWYQQTPGQGLQFLFEYFSETQRNKGNFPGRFSGRQFSNSRSEMNVSTLELGDSALYLCASSFGGQGRASNEKLFFGSGTQLSVL.

The sample holds a few counts of this clone. This rearrangement joins TRBV4-2 to TRBJ2-3; no firm D call. Trimming left V 0 bases short and J 0 bases short, with 13 bases between. The CDR3 is 17 amino acids. Germline assignment: CDR1 LGHNA and CDR2 YNFKEQ. DNA of the CDR3: TGTGCCAGCAGCCAAGATTTTGGCCACCAAAGCACAGATACGCAGTATTTT. This gives the protein CASSQDFGHQSTDTQYF.

The genes are TRBV4-2 and TRBJ2-3; D gene unclear. With 0 bases removed from V and 5 bases from J, the gap between germline ends came to 6 bases. CDR3 length equals 13 residues. Germline V lookup: CDR1 LGHNA, CDR2 YNFKEQ. CDR3 in DNA: TGTGCCAGCAGCCAAGACCTAGGAGATACGCAGTATTTT. Its translation: CASSQDLGDTQYF.

V and J are TRBV13 and TRBJ2-7; 12 bases map to TRBD2. The CDR3 is 15 amino acids. J lost 4 bases, V lost 5 bases, and 6 bases had no gene match. CDR1 is PRHDT, CDR2 FYEKMQ, per germline (reference sequence). Here the CDR3 DNA reads TGTGCCAGCAGCGCACGGACTAGCGGGGTTTACGAGCAGTACTTC. Amino acids: CASSARTSGVYEQYF.

The V call is TRBV9, the J call TRBJ2-3; weak D call: TRBD2 (5 bases). Germline V gene data show CDR1 as SGDLS and CDR2 as YYNGEE. CDR3 length: 13 amino acids. V shed 4 bases and J shed 4 bases, with 10 bases lying between them. The CDR3 region is CASSPGEPDTQYF. CDR3 DNA sequence: TGTGCCAGCAGCCCCGGGGAACCAGATACGCAGTATTTT. Supplemented by reference TRBV9 and TRBJ2-3, the full variable domain reads DSGVTQTPKHLITATGQRVTLRCSPRSGDLSVYWYQQSLDQGLQFLIQYYNGEERAKGNILERFSAQQFPDLHSELNLSSLELGDSALYFCASSPGEPDTQYFGPGTRLTVL.

This chain joins TRBV3-1 (or the pseudogene TRBV3-2) and TRBJ1-5; D ambiguous. The CDR3 contains 14 residues. The V and J ends lost 5 bases and 3 bases respectively, with 11 bases between them. CDR1 LGHDT and CDR2 YNNKEL come from the germline V gene (reference sequence). The CDR3 protein is CASSFGRINQPQHF. CDR3 nucleotide sequence: TGTGCCAGCAGCTTTGGCAGGATCAATCAGCCCCAGCATTTT.